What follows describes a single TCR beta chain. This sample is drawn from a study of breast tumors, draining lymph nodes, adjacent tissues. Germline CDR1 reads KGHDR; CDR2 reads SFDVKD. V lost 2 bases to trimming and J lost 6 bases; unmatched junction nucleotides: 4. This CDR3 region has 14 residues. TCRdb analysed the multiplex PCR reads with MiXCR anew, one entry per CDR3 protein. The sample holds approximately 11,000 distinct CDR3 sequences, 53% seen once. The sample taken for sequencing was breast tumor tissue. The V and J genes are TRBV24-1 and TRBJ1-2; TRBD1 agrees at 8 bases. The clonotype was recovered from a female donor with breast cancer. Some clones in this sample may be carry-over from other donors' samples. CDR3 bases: TGTGCCACCAGTGATTGGCAGGGGGCGGATGGCTACACCTTC. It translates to CATSDWQGADGYTF.